This T cell receptor beta chain was recovered during a study of shared clonotypes between healthy human individuals. Broader study findings: The study found lower generation probabilities in non-shared clonotypes than in those shared by all four donors.

Cells designated naive CD8 were CD45RO-negative and were positively selected for CCR7, with terminally differentiated effector memory CD45RA+ cells excluded. Healthy HIV-negative adults without recent acute infections or vaccinations served as donors. Adult Caucasians living in Nashville, Tennessee made up all of the donors. Concerning this clone itself: Its antigen is unknown.

Running of the assay took place at deep level. Clones were sequenced by immunoSEQ multiplex PCR, and TCRdb holds only the in-frame ones, with some missing. The profile shows about 800,000 clones, 96% of them singletons. The CDR3 has 15 residues. Looked up from germline, CDR1 is SGHAT and CDR2 is FQNNGV. V lost 2 bases and J lost 2, with 13 bases in between. V usage is TRBV11-2 and J usage is TRBJ2-7, with D unresolved. This sequence originates from a man younger than 45 in good health. The sample was naive CD8+ T cells sorted from blood. The CDR3: CASSLLSGGTYEQYF. The CDR3 DNA reads TGTGCCAGCAGCTTACTGTCCGGTGGAACCTACGAGCAGTACTTC. The complete variable domain, with remaining parts taken from reference TRBV11-2 and TRBJ2-7, reads EAGVAQSPRYKIIEKRQSVAFWCNPISGHATLYWYQQILGQGPKLLIQFQNNGVVDDSQLPKDRFSAERLKGVDSTLKIQPAKLEDSAVYLCASSLLSGGTYEQYFGPGTRLTVT.